The sequence of this T cell receptor beta chain was determined in a study of healthy donors' naive CD4 and CD8 T cells. V was trimmed by 0 bases and J by 4 bases, leaving 12 bases between them. Germline values: CDR1 SQVTM, CDR2 ANQGSEA. The CDR3 contains 14 residues. A linear amplification protocol produced the TCR libraries from about 510 ng of total RNA. How the authors handled the data: Sequencing covered fewer than 85,000 rearranged alpha-chain transcripts across 5 healthy donors. A single record per CDR3 protein comes from TCRdb applying MiXCR to the reads. These V and J calls derive from TCRdb rather than the authors' analysis. The data contain about 180,000 distinct CDR3 sequences, over 60% of them singletons. The count of this clonotype is one. Its antigen is unknown. Naive CD4+ cells were sorted as CD4+CD8-CD45RO-CD45RA+; naive CD8+ as CD8+CD4-CD45RA+CD27bright. Points from the study as a whole: Chains were not paired, since alpha and beta were sequenced in bulk. Positive CDR3 charge linked to CD4+ cells, negative to CD8+ cells.

Material for sequencing was naive CD4+ and CD8+ T cells sorted from blood, pooled from several donors. This receptor was identified in a pool of human donors in good health; the sample pools cells from several healthy donors. This chain uses TRBV29-1 with TRBJ2-5; perhaps D is TRBD1 or TRBD2 (6 bases each). CDR3 bases: TGCAGCGTTGAAGAAACGGGGGCTGGAGAGACCCAGTACTTC. This gives the protein CSVEETGAGETQYF.